One sample yielded the 13 T cell receptor beta chains listed below, sequenced in a study of cytomegalovirus exposure and HLA in healthy donors. The PCR used 60 Vbeta and 13 Jbeta primers. Profiled with immunoSEQ multiplex PCR; TCRdb holds only in-frame clones, not every one. Of around 140,000 clones in the sample, around 78% are singletons; the top ten hold 2% to 2.5%. Sequenced: PBMCs. These receptors originate from a woman under 30 in good health and CMV-seropositive.

CDR3 sequence: CATSGYRGNTEAFF. The DNA for the CDR3 is TGTGCCACCAGCGGTTACAGGGGGAACACTGAAGCTTTCTTT. V is TRBV15 and J is TRBJ1-1; 7 positions agree with TRBD1. The CDR3 spans 14 residues. V lost 5 bases, J lost 1 base, and 4 bases stayed unmatched. Germline CDR1 and CDR2: LNHNV and YYDKDF (reference sequence). Full variable domain (outside the CDR3, taken from reference TRBV15 and TRBJ1-1): DAMVIQNPRYQVTQFGKPVTLSCSQTLNHNVMYWYQQKSSQAPKLLFHYYDKDFNNEADTPDNFQSRRPNTSFCFLDIRSPGLGDTAMYLCATSGYRGNTEAFFGQGTRLTVV.

The chain has TRBV6-4 and TRBJ2-3; 7 bases match TRBD1. The ends lost 0 bases at V and 6 bases at J; junction bases unmatched: 6. The CDR3 length is 15 residues. Germline-derived CDR1 and CDR2 are MRHNA and SNTAGT. The CDR3 reads CASSDSAGGPDTQYF. The CDR3 coding sequence is TGTGCCAGCAGTGACTCGGCAGGGGGTCCGGATACGCAGTATTTT.

This clone was seen a handful of times. The rearrangement links TRBV9 to TRBJ1-2; D unclear. From germline, CDR1 is SGDLS and CDR2 YYNGEE. The V end was cut by 0 bases, the J end by 7 bases, with 10 bases between. The CDR3 covers 13 residues. The CDR3 sequence is CASSVGAGSGYTF. The CDR3 DNA is TGTGCCAGCAGCGTAGGGGCGGGGTCTGGCTACACCTTC. Combining the CDR3 with reference TRBV9 and TRBJ1-2 gives the whole variable domain DSGVTQTPKHLITATGQRVTLRCSPRSGDLSVYWYQQSLDQGLQFLIQYYNGEERAKGNILERFSAQQFPDLHSELNLSSLELGDSALYFCASSVGAGSGYTFGSGTRLTVV.

The chain couples TRBV2 to TRBJ1-2; no firm D call. V gave up 3 bases and J gave up 5 bases, with 16 bases separating them. CDR1 is SNHLY and CDR2 is FYNNEI in the germline V gene. The CDR3 consists of 15 residues. The CDR3 nucleotides read TGTGCCAGCAGTGATGATGCAGGCCGCATTTATGGCTACACCTTC. Protein: CASSDDAGRIYGYTF.

The rearrangement uses TRBV19 and TRBJ1-2; TRBD1 is a possible D gene (6 bases). V was clipped by 7 bases and J by 3 bases, with 18 bases between them. Germline CDR1 reads LNHDA; CDR2 reads SQIVND (reference sequence). This CDR3 spans 15 amino acids. The CDR3 nucleotides read TGTGCCAGTACCCCTGGAGCGGGACACCACTATGGCTACACCTTC. This codes for CASTPGAGHHYGYTF.

The V call is TRBV11-2, the J call TRBJ1-5; TRBD1 agrees at 7 bases. The trim removed 5 bases at V and 0 bases at J, leaving 4 bases unmatched. CDR3 length equals 15 residues. Germline values: CDR1 SGHAT, CDR2 FQNNGV. The CDR3 region has the DNA TGTGCCAGCAGCCCGGGACAGAATAGCAATCAGCCCCAGCATTTT. This encodes CASSPGQNSNQPQHF.

This rearrangement joins TRBV10-3 to TRBJ2-2; D remains unclear. V shed 6 bases and J shed 3 bases, with 11 bases lying between them. The germline V gene encodes CDR1 ENHRY and CDR2 SYGVKD. CDR3 length: 14 residues. The DNA of the CDR3 is TGTGCCATCAGCCCCGAGAGCGACACCGGGGAGCTGTTTTTT. Its protein is CAISPESDTGELFF.

The rearrangement joins TRBV9 to TRBJ2-5, with TRBD1 identical over 7 bases. After removal of 4 bases from V and 4 bases from J, the junction contained 7 bases not matched to a gene. The CDR3 covers 14 residues. Germline CDR1 SGDLS, CDR2 YYNGEE. CDR3 coding DNA: TGTGCCAGCAGCCCGGGACAGATGGGAGAGACCCAGTACTTC. Its translation: CASSPGQMGETQYF.

This clone was observed a few times. The chain couples TRBV5-4 to TRBJ1-5, with a possible D match to TRBD1 (5 bases). The CDR3 contains 19 residues. Trimming cost V 4 bases and J 0 bases, with 23 bases left between them. Germline lookup yields CDR1 SGHNT and CDR2 YYREEE (reference sequence). DNA of the CDR3: TGTGCCAGCAGCCAAGCTTGGGGCGGGGCCCTTTATAGCAATCAGCCCCAGCATTTT. Its protein product is CASSQAWGGALYSNQPQHF. The variable domain in full, with the rest retrieved from reference TRBV5-4 and TRBJ1-5, is ETGVTQSPTHLIKTRGQQVTLRCSSQSGHNTVSWYQQALGQGPQFIFQYYREEENGRGNFPPRFSGLQFPNYSSELNVNALELDDSALYLCASSQAWGGALYSNQPQHFGDGTRLSIL.

The V call is TRBV5-1, the J call TRBJ1-1; D is perhaps TRBD1 (6 bases). The ends were cut back, 7 bases at V and 1 base at J, with 11 bases in the middle. Germline CDR1 reads SGHRS; CDR2 reads YFSETQ. This CDR3 has 13 residues. The CDR3 DNA is TGCGCCAGCGGGTTGACAGGGAACACTGAAGCTTTCTTT. This codes for CASGLTGNTEAFF.

V usage is TRBV6-1 and J usage is TRBJ2-1, with TRBD2 identical over 13 bases. Germline V gene sequence: CDR1 MNHNS, CDR2 SASEGT. J lost 8 bases, V lost 4 bases, and 11 bases had no gene match. The CDR3 consists of 17 residues. The CDR3 reads CASSGYSGTSGAYEQFF. The CDR3 DNA reads as TGTGCCAGCAGTGGCTACTCCGGGACTAGCGGGGCCTATGAGCAGTTCTTC.

In its sample, this clone was seen a few times. The rearrangement uses TRBV28 and TRBJ2-7; 8 bases fit TRBD2. V lost 8 bases and J lost 7; bases outside the gene matches: 25. The CDR3 loop spans 18 amino acids. Looked up from germline, CDR1 is MDHEN and CDR2 is SYDVKM. As DNA, the CDR3 is TGTGCCAGCCACTCCGGCCTCGCGGAAACCGCGGGGGGAAGGGAGCAGTACTTC. It encodes CASHSGLAETAGGREQYF. Supplemented by reference TRBV28 and TRBJ2-7, the full variable domain reads DVKVTQSSRYLVKRTGEKVFLECVQDMDHENMFWYRQDPGLGLRLIYFSYDVKMKEKGDIPEGYSVSREKKERFSLILESASTNQTSMYLCASHSGLAETAGGREQYFGPGTRLTVT.

J is TRBJ1-1 and V is TRBV6-5; the match to TRBD1 covers 8 bases. V dropped 6 bases and J dropped 1; count of bases not matched to a gene: 7. CDR1 is MNHEY and CDR2 is SVGAGI in the germline V gene. This CDR3 is 15 amino acids long. Here the CDR3 DNA reads TGTGCCAGCAGCCACACCGACAGGGGGAACACTGAAGCTTTCTTT. It translates to CASSHTDRGNTEAFF.